The T cell receptor beta chain described here comes from a study of T cell changes during pregnancy in multiple sclerosis. A word on this clone: Sequence at one end of the junction differs from germline and may be a read error.

The repertoire was sequenced with immunoSEQ multiplex PCR; TCRdb's copy has only in-frame clones and lacks some. The data show tens of thousands of clones, 90% seen once. Germline V gives CDR1 SSHAT, CDR2 FNYEAQ (reference sequence). The CDR3 extends over 16 amino acids. The source was CD8+ T cells from peripheral blood mononuclear cells, collected after pregnancy. The clonotype was recovered from a female donor with multiple sclerosis, enrolled in a pregnancy study. This sequence joins TRBV7-7 and TRBJ2-1, with 8 bases fitting TRBD1. CDR3 residues: CASSLGQGPEENEQFF. In DNA form, the CDR3 reads TGTGCTAGCAGCTTAGGACAGGGACCAGAAGAGAATGAGCAGTTCTTC.